Listed below are T cell receptor beta chains from one sample, sequenced in a study of T cell changes during pregnancy in multiple sclerosis. Assay: immunoSEQ multiplex PCR; the TCRdb copy retains only in-frame clones and omits some. The sample records over 55,000 clones, 94% being singletons. The material sequenced was CD8+ T cells from peripheral blood mononuclear cells, taken in the third trimester of pregnancy. Receptors originate from a female donor with multiple sclerosis, enrolled in a pregnancy study. Each CDR3 is given with its conserved first and last residue. The D gene is left open where the match is weak.

- | TRBJ1-4 | TRBV2 | TGTGCCAGCAGTGAAAGCCCCCGAGAGGAAAAACTGTTTTTT | CASSESPREEKLFF
- | TRBJ2-5 | TRBV4-1 | TGCGCCAGCAGCCCCCGCGGGGACCAAGAGACCCAGTACTTC | CASSPRGDQETQYF
- | TRBJ2-7 | TRBV27 | TGTGCCAGCAGTTTGTGGAGCGGGTACTACGAGCAGTACTTC | CASSLWSGYYEQYF
TRBD1 | TRBJ1-2 | TRBV5-4 | TGTGCCAGCAGCCCGAACAGGGGATTTGGCTACACCTTC | CASSPNRGFGYTF
- | TRBJ2-2 | TRBV30 | TGTGCCTGGAGTCCGGACAGCGGGGCCGGGGAGCTGTTTTTT | CAWSPDSGAGELFF
TRBD1 | TRBJ1-3 | TRBV19 | TGTGCCAGTAGTGACAGGGCTTCGAGCTCTGGAAACACCATATATTTT | CASSDRASSSGNTIYF
TRBD1 | TRBJ2-7 | TRBV6-1 | TGTGCCAGCAGGGAGGGACAGGCATCTCCCTACGGGCAGTACTTC | CASREGQASPYGQYF
- | TRBJ2-7 | TRBV6-6 | TGTGCCAGCCAAAGACGAACAGGGATCGAGCAGTACTTC | CASQRRTGIEQYF
- | TRBJ2-1 | TRBV6-5 | TGTGCCAGCAGCAACAATGAGGGTGAGCAGTTCTTC | CASSNNEGEQFF
TRBD2 | TRBJ2-1 | TRBV27 | TGTGCCAGCAGTGAGGCTAGCGGGAGTTGGAATGAGCAGTTCTTC | CASSEASGSWNEQFF
- | TRBJ2-5 | TRBV21-1 | TGTGCCAGCCGCGGGGTGTACCAAGAGACCCAGTACTTC | CASRGVYQETQYF
TRBD1 | TRBJ1-5 | TRBV6-5 | TGTGCCAGCAGTCATAGGACAGGTAGCAATCAGCCCCAGCATTTT | CASSHRTGSNQPQHF
TRBD1 | TRBJ1-1 | TRBV10-3 | TGTGCCATCAGGGCCGGGACAGGGTTTACTGAAGCTTTCTTT | CAIRAGTGFTEAFF
- | TRBJ2-1 | TRBV11-2 | TGTGCCAGCAGCTTAGCCACTACAGGGAAGTTTGAGCAGTTCTTC | CASSLATTGKFEQFF
- | TRBJ1-1 | TRBV19 | TGTGCCAGTAGTATCCAGGACAATCCGAACACTGAAGCTTTCTTT | CASSIQDNPNTEAFF